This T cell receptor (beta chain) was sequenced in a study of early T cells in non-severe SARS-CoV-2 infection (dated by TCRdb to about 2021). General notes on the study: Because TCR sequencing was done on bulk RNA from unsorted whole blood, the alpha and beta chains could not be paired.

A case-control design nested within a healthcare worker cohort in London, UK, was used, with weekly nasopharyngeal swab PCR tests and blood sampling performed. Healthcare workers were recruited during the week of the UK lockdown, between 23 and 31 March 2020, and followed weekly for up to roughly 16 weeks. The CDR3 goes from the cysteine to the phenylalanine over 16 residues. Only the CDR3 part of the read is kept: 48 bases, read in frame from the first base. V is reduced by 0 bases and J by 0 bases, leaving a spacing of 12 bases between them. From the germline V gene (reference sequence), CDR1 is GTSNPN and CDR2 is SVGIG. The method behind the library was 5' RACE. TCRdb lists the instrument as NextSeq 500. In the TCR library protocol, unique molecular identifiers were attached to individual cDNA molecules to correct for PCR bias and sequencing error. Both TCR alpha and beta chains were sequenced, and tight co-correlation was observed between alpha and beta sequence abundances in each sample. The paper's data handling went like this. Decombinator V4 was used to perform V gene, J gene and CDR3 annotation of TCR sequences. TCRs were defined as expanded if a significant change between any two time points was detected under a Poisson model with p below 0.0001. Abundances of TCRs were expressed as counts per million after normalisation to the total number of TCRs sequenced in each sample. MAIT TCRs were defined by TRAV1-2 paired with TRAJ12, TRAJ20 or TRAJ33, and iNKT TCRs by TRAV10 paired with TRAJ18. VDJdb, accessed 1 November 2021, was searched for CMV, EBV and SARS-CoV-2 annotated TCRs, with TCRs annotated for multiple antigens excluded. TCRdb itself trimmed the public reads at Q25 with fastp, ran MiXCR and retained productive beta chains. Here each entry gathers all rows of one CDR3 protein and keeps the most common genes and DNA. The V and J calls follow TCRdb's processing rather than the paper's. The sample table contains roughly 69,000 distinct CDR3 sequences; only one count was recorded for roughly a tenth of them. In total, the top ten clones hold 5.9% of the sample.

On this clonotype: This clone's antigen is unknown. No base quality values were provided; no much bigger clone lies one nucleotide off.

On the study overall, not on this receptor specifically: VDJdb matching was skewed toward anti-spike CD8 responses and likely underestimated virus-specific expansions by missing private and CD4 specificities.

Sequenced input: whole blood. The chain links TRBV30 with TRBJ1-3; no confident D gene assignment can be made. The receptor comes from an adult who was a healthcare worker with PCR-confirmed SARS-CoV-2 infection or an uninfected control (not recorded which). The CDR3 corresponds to CAWSVLPISSGNTIYF. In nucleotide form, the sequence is TGTGCCTGGAGTGTACTGCCGATAAGCTCTGGAAACACCATATATTTT.